This TCR beta chain was observed in a study of blood T cell repertoires in COVID-19 (dated by TCRdb to the early 2020s). Concerning the study at large: Samples from collaborators originated in the United States, Italy and Spain and spanned both the acute and convalescent phases of COVID-19. The repertoires were released in a freely available public database meant as a resource for research on the immune response to SARS-CoV-2. The material from the prospective study consisted of cDNA or gDNA derived from T cells, B-cell-depleted T cells, or PBMCs. Nearly every sample came with metadata listing a de-identified subject ID, COVID-19 status, age in years and sex. Samples came from the ongoing ImmuneRACE study (first 160 participants) plus 1,254 subjects from 6 global collaborators. Where available, HLA class I and class II types were obtained from metadata supplied by the sample provider rather than from assay-based typing. Deeply sampled blood TCRbeta repertoires from subjects exposed to, actively infected with, or recovered from COVID-19 were included in the dataset.

Taken from the germline V gene, the CDR1 and CDR2 loops are SGHAT and FQNNGV. Its CDR3 holds 14 amino acids, cysteine through phenylalanine. Only the CDR3 region is kept as DNA, spanning 42 bases read in frame from base 1. V gives up 5 bases and J gives up 5 bases, and the segment between their germline ends measures 15 bases. At one collaborating source in Seattle, patients were enrolled during active infection and were followed longitudinally through the course of disease. The collaborating institutions used their own protocols to collect whole blood in K2EDTA tubes. For TCRbeta analysis, collaborators shipped samples in one of three forms: frozen whole blood, isolated PBMCs, or DNA extracted from either of those sample types. TCRbeta CDR3 regions were amplified from genomic DNA by means of the immunoSEQ Assay, a bias-controlled multiplex PCR. Regarding the original processing steps: Within the assay, amplification of reference gene primers was used to estimate how many nucleated cells each sample contained. To quantify the absolute abundance of each unique TCRbeta CDR3 rearrangement, sequence reads were collapsed and filtered. For each sample, productive Simpson clonality was calculated by taking the square root of Simpson's diversity index across productive rearrangements. TCRdb mirrors the immuneACCESS table, restricted to in-frame sequences. Some clones are absent from its copies; in checked studies, under half trace to an unresolved V gene, and the reason for the others is unknown. Clone size and V and J calls were adopted from that table, with D and trimming inferred from the DNA. The sample table holds some 250,000 clones, of which roughly nine tenths were seen once. 12% of the sample is taken by the ten largest.

As concerns this clone: What antigen it recognizes has not been identified. Per-nucleotide qualities are absent, and no much larger clonotype sits a single base away.

On the study overall, not on this receptor specifically: How much clinical and demographic metadata was included differed by source and by participant, and the metadata was provided uncurated.

Sequenced material: peripheral blood. The receptor was isolated from a woman aged 25 to 39 with COVID-19, enrolled during active disease. The chain is encoded by TRBV11-2 joined to TRBJ2-5; a tentative D match to TRBD2 spans 6 bases. The DNA reads as follows: TGTGCCAGCAGCCCTCGCCTTGCGGGGGAGACCCAGTACTTC. Its product reads: CASSPRLAGETQYF.